The present TCR beta chain was sequenced within a study of T cells in Graves' hyperthyroidism and ophthalmopathy. Clinicians diagnosed patients from clinical symptoms, serum thyroxine and TRAb, thyroid ultrasound and orbital computed tomography. Isolation of PBMCs was performed on approximately 10 ml fresh peripheral blood. This clonotype was observed a handful of times. Its antigen is unidentified. Study conclusions and caveats: Blood samples included most of the expanded thyroid clonotypes exceeding 0.001.

Researchers amplified the TCR beta CDR3 regions from RNA transcripts. Initially, a first-round RT-PCR of the TCR CDR3 employed the HTBI primer set. TCRdb re-derived calls from the multiplex PCR reads in MiXCR, one entry per CDR3 protein. In the table there are about 640,000 distinct CDR3 sequences, less than 25% of which are singletons. Germline V gene data show CDR1 as MNHEY and CDR2 as SMNVEV (reference sequence). The CDR3 consists of 16 residues. V lost 6 bases to trimming and J lost 0 bases; unmatched junction nucleotides: 6. The clonotype comes from a young man with Graves' ophthalmopathy. This rearrangement joins TRBV27 to TRBJ2-3; 10 bases are shared with TRBD1. Sequenced material: blood. The CDR3 DNA follows: TGTGCCAGCAGATCCTGGGACAGGGGTAGCACAGATACGCAGTATTTT. Encoded protein: CASRSWDRGSTDTQYF.